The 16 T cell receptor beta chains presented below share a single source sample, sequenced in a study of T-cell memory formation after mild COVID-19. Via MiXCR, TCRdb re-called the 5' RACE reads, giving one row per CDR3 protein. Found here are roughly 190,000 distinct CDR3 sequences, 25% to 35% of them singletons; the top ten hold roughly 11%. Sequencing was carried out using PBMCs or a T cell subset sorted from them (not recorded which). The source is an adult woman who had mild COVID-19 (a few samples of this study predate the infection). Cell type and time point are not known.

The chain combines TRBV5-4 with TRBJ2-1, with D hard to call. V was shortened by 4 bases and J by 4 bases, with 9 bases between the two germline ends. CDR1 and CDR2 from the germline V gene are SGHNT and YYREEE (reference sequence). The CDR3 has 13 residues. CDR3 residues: CASSPPQYNEQFF. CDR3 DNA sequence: TGTGCCAGCAGCCCACCCCAGTACAATGAGCAGTTCTTC.

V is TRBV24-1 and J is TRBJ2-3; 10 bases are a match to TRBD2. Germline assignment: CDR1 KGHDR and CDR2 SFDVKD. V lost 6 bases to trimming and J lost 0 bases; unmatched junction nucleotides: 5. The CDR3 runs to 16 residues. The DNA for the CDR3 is TGTGCCACCAGTCCTACTAGCGGGGAAAGCACAGATACGCAGTATTTT. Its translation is CATSPTSGESTDTQYF.

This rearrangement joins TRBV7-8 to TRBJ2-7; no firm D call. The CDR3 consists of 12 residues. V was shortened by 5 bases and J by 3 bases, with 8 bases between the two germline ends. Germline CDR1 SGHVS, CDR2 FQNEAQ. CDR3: CASSLEVYEQYF. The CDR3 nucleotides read TGTGCCAGCAGCCTCGAGGTCTACGAGCAGTACTTC.

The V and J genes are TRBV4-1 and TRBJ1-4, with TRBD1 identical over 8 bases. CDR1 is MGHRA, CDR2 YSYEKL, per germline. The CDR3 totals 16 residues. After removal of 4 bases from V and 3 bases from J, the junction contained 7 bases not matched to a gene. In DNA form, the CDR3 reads TGCGCCAGCAGCCCCGGACAGGGAGTCGCTAATGAAAAACTGTTTTTT. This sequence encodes CASSPGQGVANEKLFF.

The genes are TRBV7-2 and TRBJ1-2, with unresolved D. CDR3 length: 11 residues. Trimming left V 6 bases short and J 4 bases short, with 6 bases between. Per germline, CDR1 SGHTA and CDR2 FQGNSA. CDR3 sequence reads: CASSRAYGYTF. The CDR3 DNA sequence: TGTGCCAGCAGTCGGGCCTATGGCTACACCTTC.

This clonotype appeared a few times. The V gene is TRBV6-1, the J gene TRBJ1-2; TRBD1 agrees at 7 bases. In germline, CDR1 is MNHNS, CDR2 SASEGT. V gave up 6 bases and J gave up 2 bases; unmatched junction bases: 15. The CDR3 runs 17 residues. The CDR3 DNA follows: TGTGCCAGCAGCCGATCCATATCCTCGACAGGGAACTATGGCTACACCTTC. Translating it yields CASSRSISSTGNYGYTF.

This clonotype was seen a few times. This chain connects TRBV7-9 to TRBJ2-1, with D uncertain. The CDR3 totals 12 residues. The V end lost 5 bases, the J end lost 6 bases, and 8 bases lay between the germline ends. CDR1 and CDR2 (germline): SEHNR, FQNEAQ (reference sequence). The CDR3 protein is CASSVPVNEQFF. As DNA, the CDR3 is TGTGCCAGCAGCGTACCGGTCAATGAGCAGTTCTTC.

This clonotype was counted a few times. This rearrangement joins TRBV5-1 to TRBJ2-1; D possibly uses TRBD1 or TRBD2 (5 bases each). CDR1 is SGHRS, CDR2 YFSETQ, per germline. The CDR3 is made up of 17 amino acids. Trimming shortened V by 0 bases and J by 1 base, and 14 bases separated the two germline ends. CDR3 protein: CASSLGGSEASYNEQFF. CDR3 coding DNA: TGCGCCAGCAGCTTGGGGGGCTCGGAGGCGTCCTACAATGAGCAGTTCTTC.

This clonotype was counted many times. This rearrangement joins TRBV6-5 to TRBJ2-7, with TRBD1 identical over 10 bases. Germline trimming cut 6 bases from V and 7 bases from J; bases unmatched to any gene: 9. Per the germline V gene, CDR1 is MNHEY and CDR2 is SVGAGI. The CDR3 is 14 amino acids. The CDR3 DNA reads TGTGCCAGCAGGGGACAGGGGAATTGGGGTGAGCAGTACTTC. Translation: CASRGQGNWGEQYF.

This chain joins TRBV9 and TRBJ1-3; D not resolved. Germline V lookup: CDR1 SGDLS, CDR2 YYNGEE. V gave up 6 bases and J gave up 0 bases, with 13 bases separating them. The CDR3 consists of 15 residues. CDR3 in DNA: TGTGCCAGCACCGCCGGATTGGGCTCTGGAAACACCATATATTTT. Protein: CASTAGLGSGNTIYF.

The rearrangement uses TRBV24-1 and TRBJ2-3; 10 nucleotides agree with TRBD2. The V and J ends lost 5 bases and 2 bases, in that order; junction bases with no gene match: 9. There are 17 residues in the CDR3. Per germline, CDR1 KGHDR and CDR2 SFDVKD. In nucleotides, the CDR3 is TGTGCCACCAGTGCCGCCGGTAGCGGGGGGACCACAGATACGCAGTATTTT. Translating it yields CATSAAGSGGTTDTQYF.

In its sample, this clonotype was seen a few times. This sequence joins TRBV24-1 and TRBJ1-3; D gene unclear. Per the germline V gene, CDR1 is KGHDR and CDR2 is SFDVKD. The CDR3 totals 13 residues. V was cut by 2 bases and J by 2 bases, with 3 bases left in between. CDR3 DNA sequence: TGTGCCACCAGTGATTCCCCTGGAAACACCATATATTTT. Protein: CATSDSPGNTIYF.

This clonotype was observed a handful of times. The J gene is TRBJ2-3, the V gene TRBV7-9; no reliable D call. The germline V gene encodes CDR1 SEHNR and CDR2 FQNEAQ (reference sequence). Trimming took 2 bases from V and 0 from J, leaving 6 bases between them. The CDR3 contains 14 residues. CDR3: CASSLSESTDTQYF. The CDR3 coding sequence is TGTGCCAGCAGCTTATCAGAAAGCACAGATACGCAGTATTTT.

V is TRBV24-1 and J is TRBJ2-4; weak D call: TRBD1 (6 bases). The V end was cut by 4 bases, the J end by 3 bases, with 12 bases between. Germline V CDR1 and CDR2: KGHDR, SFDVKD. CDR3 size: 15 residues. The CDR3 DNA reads TGTGCCACCAGTGACCACAGGGTGGACAAAAACATTCAGTACTTC. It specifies CATSDHRVDKNIQYF.

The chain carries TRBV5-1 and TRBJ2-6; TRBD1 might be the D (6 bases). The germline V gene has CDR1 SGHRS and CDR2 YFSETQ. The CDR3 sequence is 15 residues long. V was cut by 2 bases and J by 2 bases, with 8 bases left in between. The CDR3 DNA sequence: TGCGCCAGCAGCTTCTCAGGGGCTGGGGCCAACGTCCTGACTTTC. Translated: CASSFSGAGANVLTF.

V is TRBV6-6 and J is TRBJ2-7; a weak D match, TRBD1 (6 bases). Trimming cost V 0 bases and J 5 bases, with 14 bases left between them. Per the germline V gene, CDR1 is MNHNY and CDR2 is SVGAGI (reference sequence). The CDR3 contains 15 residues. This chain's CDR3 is CASSYSGDRPNEQYF. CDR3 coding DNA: TGTGCCAGCAGTTACTCCGGCGACAGGCCTAACGAGCAGTACTTC.